The clone carrying this T cell receptor (beta chain) was seen more than once but under ten times. The junction differs from germline at one of its ends, possibly a read error. This specimen comes from a study of T cell responses to AZD1222 COVID-19 vaccine. The germline V gene has CDR1 MDHEN and CDR2 SYDVKM. The CDR3 extends over 18 amino acids. The repertoire was sequenced with immunoSEQ multiplex PCR; TCRdb's copy has only in-frame clones and lacks some. The sample lists about 150,000 clones, approximately 86% occurring once. The rearrangement joins TRBV28 to TRBJ2-7; D may be TRBD1 (5 bases). Sequences were derived from peripheral blood, sampled after recovery from COVID-19. This sequence originates from an adult who had recovered from COVID-19. In nucleotides, the CDR3 is TGTGCCAGCAGTTTATTGGCAGGGCTGGAAATTACCTCCTATGAGCAGTACTTC. This gives the protein CASSLLAGLEITSYEQYF.